The present entry profiles one TCR beta chain with its context. This receptor's antigen is unknown. Qualities for individual bases were not recorded, and no much larger clone is one base off. This sample stems from a study of OX40 agonist ivuxolimab in advanced cancers. The study in broad terms: Ivuxolimab was a fully human IgG2 agonistic monoclonal antibody targeting the costimulatory receptor OX40 (CD134). Intravenous ivuxolimab was administered to patients every 2 weeks at six dose levels: 0.01, 0.1, 0.3, 1.5, 3 and 10 mg/kg. In the dose-escalation cohort, 65% to 85% of patients were male, and the mean age was 60 years with a range of roughly 20 to 80. Three dose-escalation patients achieved partial responses, one with hepatocellular carcinoma and two with cutaneous melanoma. Peripheral TCRbeta sequencing aimed to test whether ivuxolimab altered TCR sequence diversity and caused clonal T-cell expansion. Of the roughly 51 patients in dose escalation, some 20 had hepatocellular carcinoma, approximately 15 had melanoma, 9 had renal cell carcinoma and 9 had head and neck cancer. The monotherapy dose-escalation portion (N = 52 patients) of the phase I ivuxolimab trial is reported in the paper. Prior anti-PD-1, anti-PD-L1 or anti-CTLA-4 therapy was permitted, and checkpoint inhibitors had been received by less than 45% of dose-escalation patients. Study-wide findings and limitations: Low levels of normalized T-cell clonal expansion were also seen in some nonresponding patients. Which antigens the clonally expanded peripheral T cells were specific for was not determined. After ivuxolimab, CD8+ T cells had more expanded clones than CD4+ T cells on average. Clonal expansion of both CD4+ and CD8+ blood T cells was observed from baseline to week 6 at doses 0.1 to 3.0 mg/kg. In partial responders in the 0.1-3.0 mg/kg groups, normalized peripheral clonal expansion was found to be among the lowest, especially among CD8+ T cells.

CDR1 and CDR2 are read off the germline V gene as SNHLY and FYNNEI. Taken from cysteine to phenylalanine, the CDR3 has 13 residues. This entry keeps only the CDR3 DNA: 39 bases, framed from base 1. V loses 4 bases, J loses 2 bases, and the germline ends lie 8 bases apart. Genomic DNA was isolated from the sorted cells so that the TCRbeta CDR3 region could be sequenced. TCRbeta CDR3 regions were sequenced using the immunoSEQ Assay. Imported from immuneACCESS, the table was reduced by TCRdb to in-frame sequences with V and J called. These copies leave out some clones; in studies compared against another copy, an unresolved V gene accounts for under half, and the cause of the remainder is not known. The sample yields roughly 100,000 clones; under 95% were counted once. Of the sample, around 0.86% falls within the top ten clones. The trial excluded patients who had a history of autoimmune disease or were on systemic immunosuppression. Peripheral blood for TCR sequencing was collected from all dose cohorts at baseline, on cycle 4 day 1, and on cycle 7 day 1. Samples were obtained from an open-label, multicenter, first-in-human phase I dose-escalation trial of ivuxolimab. Adults with locally advanced or metastatic melanoma, renal cell carcinoma, hepatocellular carcinoma or head and neck squamous cell carcinoma were enrolled in the trial. Before TCR sequencing, CD4+ T cells and CD8+ T cells were sorted from peripheral blood as separate populations.

The receptor was derived from an adult with an advanced solid tumor such as melanoma, head and neck, liver or kidney cancer. The chain is encoded by TRBV2 joined to TRBJ1-2, with no D gene named confidently. The source was CD4+ or CD8+ T cells sorted from blood, collected in a trial of the OX40 agonist ivuxolimab. The DNA reads as follows: TGTGCCAGCAGTGGAGTTCCGAACTATGGCTACACCTTC. The resulting protein is CASSGVPNYGYTF.